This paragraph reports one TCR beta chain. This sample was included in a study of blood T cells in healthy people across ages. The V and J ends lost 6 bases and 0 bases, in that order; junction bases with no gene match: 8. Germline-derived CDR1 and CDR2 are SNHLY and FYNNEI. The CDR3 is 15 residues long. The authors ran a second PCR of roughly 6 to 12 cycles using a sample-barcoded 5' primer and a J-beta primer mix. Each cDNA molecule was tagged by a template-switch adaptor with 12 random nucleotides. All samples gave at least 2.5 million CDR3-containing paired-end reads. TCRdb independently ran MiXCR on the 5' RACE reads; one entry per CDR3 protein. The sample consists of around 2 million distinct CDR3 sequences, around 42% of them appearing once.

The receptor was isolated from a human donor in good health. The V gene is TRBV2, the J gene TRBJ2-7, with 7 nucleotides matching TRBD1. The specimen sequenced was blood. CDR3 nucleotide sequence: TGTGCCAGCAGACCTCGGACAGGATCCTCCTACGAGCAGTACTTC. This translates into CASRPRTGSSYEQYF.